The clone carrying this T cell receptor (beta chain) was recorded once. Its antigen remains unidentified. This specimen comes from a study of response to subunit inactivated influenza vaccine. Whole-study findings and limits: Each seasonal influenza vaccination recruits few new T cells, the authors suggested.

TCRdb reprocessed the RT-PCR reads with MiXCR, giving one entry per CDR3 protein. The repertoire consists of approximately 500,000 distinct CDR3 sequences, with 14% occurring once and the leading ten covering around 10%. The TCR was taken from a man aged 45 to 65 who received an inactivated influenza vaccine. The sequencing used PBMCs from blood, collected approximately 12 days after vaccination.

CDR3 bases: TGCGCCAGCAGCCAGACCCGTATTAGCAATCAGCCCCAGCATTTT. Protein sequence: CASSQTRISNQPQHF. This sequence joins TRBV4-1 and TRBJ1-5; no clear D. The CDR3 contains 15 residues. The V and J ends lost 3 bases and 0 bases respectively, with 9 bases between them. CDR1 MGHRA and CDR2 YSYEKL come from the germline V gene.